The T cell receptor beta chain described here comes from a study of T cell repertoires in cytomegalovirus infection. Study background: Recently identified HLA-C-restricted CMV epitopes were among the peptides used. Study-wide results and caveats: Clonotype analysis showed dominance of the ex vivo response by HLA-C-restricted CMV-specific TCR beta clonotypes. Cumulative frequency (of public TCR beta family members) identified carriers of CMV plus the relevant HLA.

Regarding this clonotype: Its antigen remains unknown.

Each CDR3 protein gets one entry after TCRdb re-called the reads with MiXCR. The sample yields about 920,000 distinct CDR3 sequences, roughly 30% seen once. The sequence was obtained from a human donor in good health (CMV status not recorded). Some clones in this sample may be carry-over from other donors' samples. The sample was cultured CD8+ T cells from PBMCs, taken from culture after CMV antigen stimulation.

This CDR3 is CASSIDLLTRGAFF. The CDR3 nucleotides read TGTGCCAGTAGTATAGATCTGTTGACAAGGGGAGCTTTCTTT. V is TRBV19 and J is TRBJ1-1; TRBD1 might be the D (5 bases). This CDR3 is built from 14 residues. V was shortened by 0 bases and J by 10 bases, with 15 bases between the two germline ends. Germline assignment: CDR1 LNHDA and CDR2 SQIVND (reference sequence).